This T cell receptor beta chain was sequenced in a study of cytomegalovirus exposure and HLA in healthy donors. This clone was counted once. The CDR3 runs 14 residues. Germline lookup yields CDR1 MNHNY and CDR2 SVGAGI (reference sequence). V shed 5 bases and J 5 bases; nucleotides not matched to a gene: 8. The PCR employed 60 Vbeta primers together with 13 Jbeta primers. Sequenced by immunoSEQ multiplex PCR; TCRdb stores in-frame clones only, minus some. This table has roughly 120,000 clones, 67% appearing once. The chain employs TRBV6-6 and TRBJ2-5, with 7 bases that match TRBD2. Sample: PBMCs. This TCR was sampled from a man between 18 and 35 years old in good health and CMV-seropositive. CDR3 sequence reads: CASSTLGGIETQYF. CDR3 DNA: TGTGCCAGCAGTACCCTGGGGGGGATTGAGACCCAGTACTTC.